This T cell receptor beta chain was sequenced for a study of T cell responses to AZD1222 COVID-19 vaccine. Points on this clone: Its specificity is unknown.

The germline V gene encodes CDR1 LNHDA and CDR2 SQIVND (reference sequence). With 1 base removed from V and 3 bases from J, the gap between germline ends came to 6 bases. This CDR3 contains 13 residues. Broader study findings: The breadth and depth of Spike-specific TCRs increased once two AZD1222 doses had been given. Repertoire sampling happened only post peak T cell response. Donor demographics were predominantly white British with a female majority; clonal diversity may be underestimated.

TCRdb keeps only in-frame clones here, not all; method: immunoSEQ multiplex PCR. This table holds about 110,000 clones, 92% found once. The gene calls are TRBV19 and TRBJ1-2; D unclear. Sequencing used peripheral blood, obtained on day 0 of AZD1222 vaccination. The clonotype originates from an adult in good health. CDR3 residues: CASSIAEDYGYTF. In nucleotides, the CDR3 is TGTGCCAGTAGTATAGCTGAAGACTATGGCTACACCTTC.